What follows are 22 T cell receptor beta chains derived from one specimen sequenced in a study of T-cell memory formation after mild COVID-19. TCRdb recomputed calls from the 5' RACE reads with MiXCR, one row per CDR3 protein. Of about 280,000 distinct CDR3 sequences in the sample, 7.5% to 9.5% are singletons; the top ten hold about 22%. Sequencing was carried out using PBMCs or a T cell subset sorted from them (not recorded which). The receptors were sampled from a man aged 18 to 29 who had mild COVID-19 (a few samples of this study predate the infection). Cell type and time point are not known.

The gene calls are TRBV13 and TRBJ1-1; 7 bases fit TRBD1. Germline CDR1 and CDR2: PRHDT and FYEKMQ (reference sequence). The CDR3 is 15 residues long. Germline trimming cut 10 bases from V and 7 bases from J; bases unmatched to any gene: 18. The CDR3, as DNA: TGTGCCACAGTACGAGACAGGGACTTTAGGAGTGAAGCTTTCTTT. Amino acid sequence: CATVRDRDFRSEAFF.

This clonotype has only a few counts. The chain recombines TRBV7-2 with TRBJ1-2; D is uncertain. The V gene's germline CDR1 is SGHTA and CDR2 FQGNSA. This CDR3 region has 16 residues. V was trimmed by 2 bases and J by 2 bases, leaving 15 bases between them. The CDR3 nucleotides read TGTGCCAGCAGCTTAAATACTCATACCGGGAACTATGGCTACACCTTC. It encodes CASSLNTHTGNYGYTF. The full variable domain, its missing parts supplied by reference TRBV7-2 and TRBJ1-2, is GAGVSQSPSNKVTEKGKDVELRCDPISGHTALYWYRQSLGQGLEFLIYFQGNSAPDKSGLPSDRFSAERTGGSVSTLTIQRTQQEDSAVYLCASSLNTHTGNYGYTFGSGTRLTVV.

This clonotype was recorded a few times. The chain combines TRBV6-1 with TRBJ1-6; D gene unclear. Trimming pared 1 base from V and 10 bases from J, leaving 11 bases between. The length of the CDR3 is 14 residues. Per the germline V gene, CDR1 is MNHNS and CDR2 is SASEGT. The CDR3 reads CASSEGGGSSPLHF. CDR3 nucleotide sequence: TGTGCCAGCAGTGAAGGTGGCGGATCCTCACCCCTCCACTTT.

This clonotype was found a few times. The chain is built from TRBV19 and TRBJ2-5, with D possibly matching TRBD2 (6 bases). Germline loops: CDR1 LNHDA, CDR2 SQIVND (reference sequence). The CDR3 is made up of 14 amino acids. V was trimmed by 5 bases and J by 5 bases, leaving 15 bases between them. CDR3 amino acids: CASSRAGRWETQYF. The CDR3 DNA is TGTGCCAGTAGTCGTGCGGGGCGCTGGGAGACCCAGTACTTC.

This clonotype was seen a handful of times. The chain combines TRBV4-3 with TRBJ2-3, with 8 bases matching TRBD2. The ends lost 1 base at V and 2 bases at J; junction bases unmatched: 2. The CDR3 length is 15 residues. Germline V gene sequence: CDR1 LGHNA, CDR2 YSLEER. CDR3: CASSQVSGDTDTQYF. DNA for the CDR3: TGCGCCAGCAGCCAAGTTAGCGGGGACACAGATACGCAGTATTTT.

The V call is TRBV27, the J call TRBJ2-1; 10 bases align to TRBD2. This CDR3 is built from 16 residues. V dropped 0 bases and J dropped 6; count of bases not matched to a gene: 5. CDR1 MNHEY and CDR2 SMNVEV come from the germline V gene (reference sequence). The CDR3 DNA reads as TGTGCCAGCAGTTTATCATCGGGACTAGCGTTCAATGAGCAGTTCTTC. It encodes CASSLSSGLAFNEQFF.

There are a few counts of this clonotype. This chain links TRBV5-1 with TRBJ2-3; D is possibly TRBD1 or TRBD2 (5 bases each). Trimming shortened V by 3 bases and J by 2 bases, and 10 bases separated the two germline ends. Germline CDR1 reads SGHRS; CDR2 reads YFSETQ. This CDR3 contains 14 residues. The CDR3 DNA reads TGCGCCAGCAGCTGGGACGGTTACACAGATACGCAGTATTTT. Protein sequence: CASSWDGYTDTQYF.

This clonotype appeared many times. The chain combines TRBV4-1 with TRBJ2-3; 9 bases agree with TRBD2. J lost 2 bases, V lost 4 bases, and 7 bases had no gene match. Germline values: CDR1 MGHRA, CDR2 YSYEKL. The CDR3 runs 16 residues. In nucleotides, the CDR3 is TGCGCCAGCAGCCCGTTAGCGGGGGCCCACACAGATACGCAGTATTTT. Encoded protein: CASSPLAGAHTDTQYF.

This clonotype has just a few counts. The chain has TRBV9 and TRBJ2-3, with unresolved D. Germline V gene data show CDR1 as SGDLS and CDR2 as YYNGEE. This CDR3 has 14 residues. V gave up 1 base and J gave up 4 bases, with 10 bases separating them. The CDR3 sequence: CASSVYPTSDTQYF. The CDR3 region has the DNA TGTGCCAGCAGCGTATACCCTACGTCAGATACGCAGTATTTT.

This clonotype was detected many times. The DNA of the CDR3 is TGCAGTGCTAGAGGACCGGGGGACAGCTCCTACGAGCAGTACGTC. Its translation is CSARGPGDSSYEQYV. This sequence joins TRBV20-1 and TRBJ2-7, with D perhaps TRBD1 (7 bases). CDR3 length: 15 residues. Germline lookup yields CDR1 DFQATT and CDR2 SNEGSKA (reference sequence). Trimming removed 1 base at V and 0 bases at J, with 13 bases between.

The DNA of the CDR3 is TGCGCCAGCAGCCAAATAGCGGGGACCTACGAGCAGTACTTC. As protein: CASSQIAGTYEQYF. The chain employs TRBV4-1 and TRBJ2-7; TRBD2 agrees at 8 bases. The CDR3 extends over 14 amino acids. The J segment lost 2 bases and the V segment lost 2 bases, leaving 2 bases of the junction unmatched. CDR1 is MGHRA and CDR2 is YSYEKL in the germline V gene.

This clonotype was recorded only once. V and J are TRBV6-1 and TRBJ2-2, with D tentatively TRBD1 (5 bases). This CDR3 has 14 amino acids. V lost 3 bases, J lost 7 bases, and 12 bases lay in between. Looked up from germline, CDR1 is MNHNS and CDR2 is SASEGT. Written as DNA, the CDR3 is TGTGCCAGCAGTGAGAGCAGGGCCAGCGGGGAGCTGTTTTTT. Translated, it gives CASSESRASGELFF.

This clonotype was detected only a few times. The J gene is TRBJ2-1, the V gene TRBV20-1; D ambiguous. The CDR3 has 15 residues. Germline V gene sequence: CDR1 DFQATT, CDR2 SNEGSKA (reference sequence). CDR3 DNA: TGCAGCGCAAAGGCCGAGTCAACGATATACAATGAGCAGTTCTTC. The encoded protein is CSAKAESTIYNEQFF.

The chain employs TRBV4-3 and TRBJ2-1; the D gene is possibly TRBD1 (6 bases). The CDR3 has 14 residues. Germline CDR1 LGHNA, CDR2 YSLEER. Trimming removed 2 bases from V and 4 bases from J, with 9 bases in between. The CDR3 reads CASSQSGAYNEQFF. CDR3 coding DNA: TGCGCCAGCAGCCAATCAGGGGCTTACAATGAGCAGTTCTTC.

The chain joins TRBV18 to TRBJ1-1; possible D gene TRBD1, 5 bases. V lost 0 bases and J lost 2, with 13 bases in between. The CDR3 is 16 residues long. Germline CDR1 KGHSH, CDR2 LQKENI. The CDR3 bases are TGTGCCAGCTCACCACCGAGTGGGGGATTCAACACTGAAGCTTTCTTT. This gives the protein CASSPPSGGFNTEAFF.

This chain connects TRBV6-2 or TRBV6-3 to TRBJ2-3; D uncertain. The germline CDR1 and CDR2 sequences are MNHEY and SVGEGT. V was cut by 5 bases and J by 4 bases, with 13 bases left in between. The CDR3 covers 14 residues. CDR3 nucleotides: TGTGCCAGCAGTACCCTAAACCCAGCAGATACGCAGTATTTT. This translates into CASSTLNPADTQYF.

This clonotype has only a few counts. The CDR3 loop reads CASSSRGSGNTIYF. The CDR3 DNA sequence: TGTGCCAGCAGCTCCCGGGGCTCTGGAAACACCATATATTTT. The rearrangement links TRBV11-2 to TRBJ1-3; the D is unclear. V dropped 4 bases and J dropped 0 bases, with 7 bases sitting between them. The CDR3 contains 14 residues. In germline, CDR1 is SGHAT, CDR2 FQNNGV.

This clonotype was recorded a few times. At one end the junction does not follow the germline gene, possibly because of a read error. The chain is built from TRBV7-7 and TRBJ2-3, with D perhaps TRBD1 or TRBD2 (5 bases each). Germline V gene lookup returns CDR1 SSHAT and CDR2 FNYEAQ (reference sequence). This CDR3 is built from 15 residues. Written as DNA, the CDR3 is TGTGCTAGCAGCCACGATCCAGGGAGATCGGATACGCAGTATTTT. Translated: CASSHDPGRSDTQYF.

This rearrangement joins TRBV5-6 to TRBJ1-2; perhaps TRBD1 as D (5 bases). Germline-derived CDR1 and CDR2 are SGHDT and YYEEEE. The CDR3 sequence is 14 residues long. The germline V and J ends were trimmed by 3 bases and 6 bases, with 15 bases remaining between them. In nucleotides, the CDR3 is TGTGCCAGCAGCTGGCGGGACGGGCTCGATGGCTACACCTTC. This gives the protein CASSWRDGLDGYTF.

Only a few counts were recorded for this clonotype. The chain carries TRBV20-1 and TRBJ1-4; weak D call: TRBD1 (6 bases). CDR1 and CDR2 from the germline V gene are DFQATT and SNEGSKA (reference sequence). The CDR3 has 13 residues. Trimming cost V 4 bases and J 8 bases, with 14 bases left between them. CDR3 protein: CSATNRVVEKLFF. The CDR3, as DNA: TGCAGTGCTACCAACAGGGTGGTGGAAAAACTGTTTTTT.

The chain uses TRBV4-1 and TRBJ2-1; D remains ambiguous. Germline CDR1 is MGHRA and CDR2 is YSYEKL. The CDR3 totals 15 residues. V dropped 2 bases and J dropped 0 bases, with 8 bases sitting between them. This CDR3 is CASSQIAISYNEQFF. CDR3 DNA: TGCGCCAGCAGCCAAATCGCCATCTCCTACAATGAGCAGTTCTTC.

This clonotype came up a few times. The genes are TRBV24-1 and TRBJ2-3; TRBD2 agrees at 7 bases. V lost 5 bases and J lost 3; bases outside the gene matches: 4. CDR1 is KGHDR, CDR2 SFDVKD, per germline. The CDR3 spans 14 residues. The CDR3 here is CATSVQGGTDTQYF. In DNA form, the CDR3 reads TGTGCCACCAGTGTGCAGGGAGGGACAGATACGCAGTATTTT.